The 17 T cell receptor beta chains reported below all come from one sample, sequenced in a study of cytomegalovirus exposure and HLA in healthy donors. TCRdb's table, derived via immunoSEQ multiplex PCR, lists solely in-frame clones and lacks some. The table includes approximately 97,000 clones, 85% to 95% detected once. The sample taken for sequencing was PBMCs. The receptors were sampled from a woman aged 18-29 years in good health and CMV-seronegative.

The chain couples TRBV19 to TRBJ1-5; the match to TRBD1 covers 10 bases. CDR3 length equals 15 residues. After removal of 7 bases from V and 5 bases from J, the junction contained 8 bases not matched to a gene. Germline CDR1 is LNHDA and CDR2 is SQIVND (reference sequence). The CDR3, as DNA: TGTGCCAGTACTCCCGGACAGGGGGGGTATCAGCCCCAGCATTTT. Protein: CASTPGQGGYQPQHF.

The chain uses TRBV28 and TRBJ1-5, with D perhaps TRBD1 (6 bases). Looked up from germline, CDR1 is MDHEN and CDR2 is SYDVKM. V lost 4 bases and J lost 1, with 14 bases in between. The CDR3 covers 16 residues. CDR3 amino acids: CASSSSDRASNQPQHF. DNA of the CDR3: TGTGCCAGCAGTTCCTCGGACAGAGCCAGCAATCAGCCCCAGCATTTT.

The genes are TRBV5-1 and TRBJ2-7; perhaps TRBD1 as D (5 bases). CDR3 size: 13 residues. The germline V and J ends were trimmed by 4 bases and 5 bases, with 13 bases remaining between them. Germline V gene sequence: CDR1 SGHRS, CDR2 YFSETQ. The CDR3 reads CASSPAPGNEQYF. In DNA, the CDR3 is TGCGCCAGCAGCCCTGCTCCAGGGAACGAGCAGTACTTC.

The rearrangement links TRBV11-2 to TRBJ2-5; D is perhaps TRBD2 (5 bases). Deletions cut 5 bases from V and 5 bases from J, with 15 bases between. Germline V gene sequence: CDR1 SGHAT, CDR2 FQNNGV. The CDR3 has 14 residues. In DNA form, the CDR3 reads TGTGCCAGCAGCAGCCCAGTCGGGGTTGAGACCCAGTACTTC. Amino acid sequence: CASSSPVGVETQYF.

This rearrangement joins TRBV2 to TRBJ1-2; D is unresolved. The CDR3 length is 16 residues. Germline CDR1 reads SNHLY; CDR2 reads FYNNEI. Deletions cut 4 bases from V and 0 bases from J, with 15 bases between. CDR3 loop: CASSAFGREANYGYTF. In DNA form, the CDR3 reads TGTGCCAGCAGTGCCTTTGGGAGGGAAGCTAACTATGGCTACACCTTC. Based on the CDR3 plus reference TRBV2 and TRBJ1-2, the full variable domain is EPEVTQTPSHQVTQMGQEVILRCVPISNHLYFYWYRQILGQKVEFLVSFYNNEISEKSEIFDDQFSVERPDGSNFTLKIRSTKLEDSAMYFCASSAFGREANYGYTFGSGTRLTVV.

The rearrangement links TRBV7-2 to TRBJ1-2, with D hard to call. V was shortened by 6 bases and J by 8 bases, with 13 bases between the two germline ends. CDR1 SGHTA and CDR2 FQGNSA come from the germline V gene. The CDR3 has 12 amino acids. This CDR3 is CASRAALEGYTF. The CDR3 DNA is TGTGCCAGCAGGGCGGCTTTGGAGGGCTACACCTTC.

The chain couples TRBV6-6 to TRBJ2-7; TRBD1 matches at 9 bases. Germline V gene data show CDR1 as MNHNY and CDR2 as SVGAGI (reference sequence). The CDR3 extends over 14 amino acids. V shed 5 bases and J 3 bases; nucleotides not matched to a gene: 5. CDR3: CASSDPGQGYEQYF. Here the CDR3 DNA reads TGTGCCAGCAGTGATCCGGGACAGGGCTACGAGCAGTACTTC.

The CDR3 here is CASSLAYGAGANTGELFF. The CDR3 DNA is TGCGCCAGCAGCTTGGCGTATGGAGCGGGAGCGAACACCGGGGAGCTGTTTTTT. The rearrangement links TRBV5-1 to TRBJ2-2, with 8 bases matching TRBD2. Germline-derived CDR1 and CDR2 are SGHRS and YFSETQ. Losses at the gene ends were 0 bases for V and 0 bases for J; bases not matched to a gene: 7. There are 18 residues in the CDR3.

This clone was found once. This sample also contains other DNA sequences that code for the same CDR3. CDR3 residues: CASSVGGGLNSPLHF. The CDR3 DNA follows: TGTGCCAGCAGCGTAGGGGGGGGACTTAATTCACCCCTCCACTTT. V usage is TRBV9 and J usage is TRBJ1-6; perhaps TRBD1 as D (5 bases). CDR3 length equals 15 residues. The V gene's germline CDR1 is SGDLS and CDR2 YYNGEE. V lost 0 bases, J lost 6 bases, and 10 bases lay in between.

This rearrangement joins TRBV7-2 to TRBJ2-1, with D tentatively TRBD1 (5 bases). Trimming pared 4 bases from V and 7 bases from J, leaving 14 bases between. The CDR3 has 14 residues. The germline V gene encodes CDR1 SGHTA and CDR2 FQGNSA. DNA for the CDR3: TGTGCCAGCAGCTCTCAGGGTCCCGGGAATGAGCAGTTCTTC. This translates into CASSSQGPGNEQFF.

CDR3 DNA: TGTGCCAGCAGCTTAAAGCGCATACATGGCTACACCTTC. Its protein product is CASSLKRIHGYTF. The chain employs TRBV7-9 and TRBJ1-2; D call uncertain. Trimming stripped 2 bases from V and 6 bases from J, with 10 bases between. CDR3 length: 13 amino acids. The germline gives CDR1 SEHNR, CDR2 FQNEAQ (reference sequence).

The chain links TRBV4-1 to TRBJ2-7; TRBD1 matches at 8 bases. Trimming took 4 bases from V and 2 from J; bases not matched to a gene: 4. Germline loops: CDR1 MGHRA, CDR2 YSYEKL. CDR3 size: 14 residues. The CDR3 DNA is TGCGCCAGCAGCCCACGACAGGGGACCTACGAGCAGTACTTC. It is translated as CASSPRQGTYEQYF.

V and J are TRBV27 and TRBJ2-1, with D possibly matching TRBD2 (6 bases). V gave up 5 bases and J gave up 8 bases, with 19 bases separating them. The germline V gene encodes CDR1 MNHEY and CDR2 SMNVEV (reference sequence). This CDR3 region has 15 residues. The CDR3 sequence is CASSTGLGPVDEQFF. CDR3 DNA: TGTGCCAGCAGTACGGGACTTGGACCGGTGGATGAGCAGTTCTTC.

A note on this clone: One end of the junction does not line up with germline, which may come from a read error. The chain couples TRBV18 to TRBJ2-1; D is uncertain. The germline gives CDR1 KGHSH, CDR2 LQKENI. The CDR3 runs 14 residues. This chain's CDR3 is CASSLGSSSNEQFF. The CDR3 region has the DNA TGTGCCAGCTCACTGGGCAGCTCCTCCAATGAGCAGTTCTTC.

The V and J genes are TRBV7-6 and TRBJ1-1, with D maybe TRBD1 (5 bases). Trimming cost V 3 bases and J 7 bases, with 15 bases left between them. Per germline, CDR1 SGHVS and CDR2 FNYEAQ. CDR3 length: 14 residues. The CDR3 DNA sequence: TGTGCCAGCAGCTTGGGGGGGATTACAGGTGAAGCTTTCTTT. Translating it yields CASSLGGITGEAFF.

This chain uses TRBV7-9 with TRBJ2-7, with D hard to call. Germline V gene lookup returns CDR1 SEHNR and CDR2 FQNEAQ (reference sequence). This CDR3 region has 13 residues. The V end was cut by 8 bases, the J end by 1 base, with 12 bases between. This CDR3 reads CASVRSESYEQYF. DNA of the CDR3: TGTGCCAGCGTGCGGTCCGAGTCCTACGAGCAGTACTTC.

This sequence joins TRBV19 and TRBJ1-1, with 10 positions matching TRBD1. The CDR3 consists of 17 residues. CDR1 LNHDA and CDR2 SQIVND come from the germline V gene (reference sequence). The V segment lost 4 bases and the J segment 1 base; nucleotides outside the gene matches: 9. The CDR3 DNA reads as TGTGCCAGTAGTACCAAGACAGGGGGCGTGACGAACACTGAAGCTTTCTTT. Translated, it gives CASSTKTGGVTNTEAFF. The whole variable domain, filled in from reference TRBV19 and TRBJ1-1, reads DGGITQSPKYLFRKEGQNVTLSCEQNLNHDAMYWYRQDPGQGLRLIYYSQIVNDFQKGDIAEGYSVSREKKESFPLTVTSAQKNPTAFYLCASSTKTGGVTNTEAFFGQGTRLTVV.